Listed below are T cell receptor beta chains from one sample, sequenced in a study of T-cell reconstitution after alpha-beta-depleted transplantation in children. TCRdb itself ran the PCR reads through MiXCR, one entry per CDR3 protein. The profile covers almost 500,000 distinct CDR3 sequences, with about 10% appearing a single time and 2% taken by the ten largest. The sample consisted of PBMCs, taken before TCRalphabeta/CD19-depleted stem cell transplant. The source of these receptors is a child aged 2 to 9 with inherited bone marrow failure, due to receive a stem cell transplant. The CDR3 runs from the conserved cysteine through the conserved F or W. The order of the fields is D gene, clone size, J gene, V gene, CDR3 protein, CDR3 DNA. The D gene is left open where the match is weak. The size of a clone is reported for some rows only, either as once, few or many, or as a class for expanded clones.

. many TRBJ1-3 TRBV6-5 CASLSYPWYGNTIYF TGTGCCAGCCTCAGTTACCCGTGGTACGGAAACACCATATATTTT
TRBD1 many TRBJ1-1 TRBV6-2/TRBV6-3 CASTSQGRRAEAFF TGTGCCAGCACCTCACAGGGGCGGAGGGCTGAAGCTTTCTTT
. many TRBJ2-1 TRBV12-3/TRBV12-4 CASAPRAGWDEQFF TGTGCCAGCGCCCCGCGCGCGGGGTGGGATGAGCAGTTCTTC
TRBD2 many TRBJ2-1 TRBV19 CASSGWSSGSDEQFF TGTGCCAGTAGTGGGTGGTCTAGCGGGAGCGATGAGCAGTTCTTC
. many TRBJ2-1 TRBV5-6 CASSFTEQFF TGTGCCAGCAGCTTTACCGAGCAGTTCTTC
. . TRBJ2-1 TRBV12-3/TRBV12-4 CASSLLAQRATSYNEQFF TGTGCCAGCAGTTTACTGGCCCAGCGGGCAACCTCCTACAATGAGCAGTTCTTC
TRBD2 . TRBJ2-3 TRBV11-2 CASRPPGLASDTQYF TGTGCCAGCAGACCGCCGGGACTAGCGTCAGATACGCAGTATTTT
TRBD2 . TRBJ2-1 TRBV11-2 CASSLIPAGGPGFF TGTGCCAGCAGCTTAATCCCGGCGGGAGGCCCGGGGTTCTTC
. many TRBJ2-1 TRBV4-1 CASSQGRDNEQFF TGCGCCAGCAGCCAAGGGCGGGACAATGAGCAGTTCTTC
. few TRBJ2-7 TRBV11-2 CASSPHSREQYF TGTGCCAGCAGCCCCCATTCCCGCGAGCAGTACTTC
. . TRBJ2-7 TRBV30 CAWSAGTYEQYF TGTGCCTGGAGTGCCGGTACCTACGAGCAGTACTTC
. many TRBJ2-1 TRBV5-1 CASSLEAGGPLKQFF TGCGCCAGCAGCTTGGAGGCGGGCGGGCCACTTAAGCAGTTCTTC
. . TRBJ2-1 TRBV7-2 CASSLASATYNEQFF TGTGCCAGCAGCTTAGCGTCAGCGACCTACAATGAGCAGTTCTTC
TRBD1 many TRBJ2-7 TRBV29-1 CSVARQGRNYEQYF TGCAGCGTTGCCCGACAGGGGCGTAACTACGAGCAGTACTTC
. many TRBJ2-5 TRBV29-1 CSSTHIGPGETQYF TGCAGCTCAACCCACATAGGGCCTGGGGAGACCCAGTACTTC
. few TRBJ2-3 TRBV20-1 CSAIINKVSPPPDTQYF TGCAGTGCTATAATAAACAAAGTCTCTCCCCCCCCAGATACGCAGTATTTT
. many TRBJ2-5 TRBV28 CASSPPTGRVETQYF TGTGCCAGCAGTCCCCCGACAGGGAGGGTAGAGACCCAGTACTTC
. many TRBJ2-7 TRBV12-3/TRBV12-4 CASSFMMGPEQYF TGTGCCAGCAGTTTTATGATGGGGCCCGAGCAGTACTTC
TRBD1 few TRBJ2-2 TRBV29-1 CSVETGGVGELFF TGCAGCGTAGAAACAGGGGGCGTCGGGGAGCTGTTTTTT
. once TRBJ2-5 TRBV5-4 CASSLGSWETQYF TGTGCCAGCAGCTTGGGCAGTTGGGAGACCCAGTACTTC
TRBD2 many TRBJ2-1 TRBV10-3 CAISEWLAGGNEQFF TGTGCCATCAGTGAGTGGCTAGCGGGAGGCAATGAGCAGTTCTTC
TRBD2 many TRBJ2-2 TRBV11-2 CASSWSGRGIGELFF TGTGCCAGCAGCTGGAGCGGGAGGGGAATCGGGGAGCTGTTTTTT
TRBD1 . TRBJ2-1 TRBV3-1 CASSHGTGDNEQFF TGTGCCAGCAGCCATGGGACAGGGGACAATGAGCAGTTCTTC
. many TRBJ2-3 TRBV29-1 CSVERGSTDTQYF TGCAGCGTTGAGCGAGGGAGCACAGATACGCAGTATTTT
TRBD1 many TRBJ1-4 TRBV7-2 CASSRIGPDRGRIEKLFF TGTGCCAGCAGTCGTATCGGCCCCGACAGGGGGCGAATTGAAAAACTGTTTTTT
. many TRBJ2-2 TRBV20-1 CSADFLLRGLAIVGELFF TGCAGTGCGGATTTCTTGCTGCGGGGTTTAGCGATTGTTGGGGAGCTGTTTTTT
. many TRBJ1-1 TRBV11-2 CASSKRQVVNTEAFF TGTGCCAGCAGCAAAAGACAGGTCGTAAACACTGAAGCTTTCTTT
. many TRBJ2-1 TRBV20-1 CSVSGDNEQFF TGCAGTGTTTCAGGGGACAATGAGCAGTTCTTC
TRBD2 . TRBJ2-7 TRBV12-3/TRBV12-4 CASSPSGRGEQYF TGTGCCAGCAGTCCTAGCGGGAGAGGCGAGCAGTACTTC
. few TRBJ2-7 TRBV7-2 CASSLAAGVYEQYF TGTGCCAGCAGCTTAGCGGCAGGGGTCTACGAGCAGTACTTC
. . TRBJ2-1 TRBV20-1 CSARGRYNEQFF TGCAGTGCTCGGGGCAGATACAATGAGCAGTTCTTC
. few TRBJ1-2 TRBV20-1 CSASQRGGLAYGYTF TGCAGTGCTAGCCAAAGAGGGGGGTTGGCCTATGGCTACACCTTC
. few TRBJ2-5 TRBV5-4 CASSLWDTYQETQYF TGTGCCAGCAGCTTGTGGGACACTTACCAAGAGACCCAGTACTTC
TRBD2 . TRBJ2-7 TRBV4-1 CASSQAYSGSAHEQYF TGCGCCAGCAGCCAAGCATATAGCGGGAGTGCCCACGAGCAGTACTTC
TRBD1 many TRBJ1-5 TRBV10-3 CAISDGTGGQPQHF TGTGCCATCAGCGATGGGACAGGGGGTCAGCCCCAGCATTTT
TRBD1 many TRBJ1-5 TRBV28 CASSVHRGSNQPQHF TGTGCCAGCAGTGTCCACAGGGGGAGCAATCAGCCCCAGCATTTT
TRBD1 few TRBJ1-6 TRBV20-1 CSAHQDRDSLGGLHF TGCAGTGCCCACCAAGACCGGGACAGCCTAGGGGGGCTCCACTTT
TRBD2 few TRBJ2-7 TRBV15 CATSSILAENSYEQYF TGTGCCACCAGCTCGATCCTAGCGGAGAACTCCTACGAGCAGTACTTC
. few TRBJ2-7 TRBV29-1 CSVEVPGGGPYEQYF TGCAGCGTTGAAGTGCCCGGGGGCGGGCCTTACGAGCAGTACTTC
TRBD2 many TRBJ2-1 TRBV11-2 CASSLGGASGEQFF TGTGCCAGCAGCTTAGGGGGCGCTAGCGGAGAGCAGTTCTTC
. many TRBJ2-1 TRBV10-3 CAISDGNEQFF TGTGCCATCAGTGACGGAAATGAGCAGTTCTTC
. many TRBJ1-3 TRBV4-3 CASSQEGVDTIYF TGCGCCAGCAGCCAAGAAGGAGTAGACACCATATATTTT
. many TRBJ2-7 TRBV7-6 CASSPGRGTRSYEQYF TGTGCCAGCAGCCCAGGACGCGGCACTAGGTCCTACGAGCAGTACTTC
TRBD2 few TRBJ2-1 TRBV10-1 CASSGGGGAGSYNEQFF TGCGCCAGCAGTGGGGGAGGTGGAGCGGGATCCTACAATGAGCAGTTCTTC
TRBD1 . TRBJ2-7 TRBV28 CASLPGTDKYEQYF TGTGCCAGCCTTCCCGGGACAGACAAATACGAGCAGTACTTC
. many TRBJ2-2 TRBV29-1 CSASASTGELFF TGCAGCGCATCGGCGTCAACCGGGGAGCTGTTTTTT
. . TRBJ2-5 TRBV2 CASSEDRFQETQYF TGTGCCAGCAGTGAGGATCGGTTCCAAGAGACCCAGTACTTC
. few TRBJ2-7 TRBV29-1 CSVRGQAGKYEQYF TGCAGCGTTCGAGGACAGGCGGGGAAGTACGAGCAGTACTTC
. few TRBJ2-2 TRBV20-1 CIARGAPRGTGELFF TGCATTGCTAGGGGGGCACCGCGGGGCACCGGGGAGCTGTTTTTT
. . TRBJ2-1 TRBV12-3/TRBV12-4 CASRTSSDHNEQFF TGTGCCAGCAGAACCTCTAGCGACCACAATGAGCAGTTCTTC
. many TRBJ1-1 TRBV15 CATSRAGFEAFF TGTGCCACCAGCAGAGCAGGGTTTGAAGCTTTCTTT
TRBD2 many TRBJ2-3 TRBV20-1 CSAGTSGRSDTQYF TGCAGTGCCGGGACTAGCGGGAGATCTGATACGCAGTATTTT
TRBD2 few TRBJ2-1 TRBV20-1 CSAVAVAGVRYNEQFF TGCAGTGCTGTGGCCGTTGCGGGAGTGCGATACAATGAGCAGTTCTTC
. . TRBJ1-2 TRBV20-1 CSASQGSLRYGYTF TGCAGTGCTAGTCAGGGGTCACTGCGCTATGGCTACACCTTC
. many TRBJ1-5 TRBV3-1 CASSQDRANSNQPQHF TGTGCCAGCAGCCAAGATAGGGCCAACAGTAATCAGCCCCAGCATTTT
. many TRBJ2-1 TRBV19 CASSPGPYGEQFF TGTGCCAGTAGTCCCGGTCCTTATGGTGAGCAGTTCTTC
. many TRBJ1-1 TRBV6-1 CASSLDANTEAFF TGTGCCAGCAGTCTGGACGCGAACACTGAAGCTTTCTTT
. many TRBJ2-1 TRBV25-1 CASSEWYNEQFF TGTGCCAGCAGCGAGTGGTACAATGAGCAGTTCTTC
. many TRBJ2-7 TRBV3-1 CASSQDGTLSYEQYF TGTGCCAGCAGCCAAGACGGGACCTTATCCTACGAGCAGTACTTC
. many TRBJ2-2 TRBV29-1 CSVAGATGELFF TGCAGCGTTGCCGGTGCCACCGGGGAGCTGTTTTTT